Following are 30 T cell receptor beta chains from one sample sequenced in a study of T-cell memory formation after mild COVID-19. TCRdb reprocessed the 5' RACE reads via MiXCR and lists one record per CDR3 protein. The sample has approximately 200,000 distinct CDR3 sequences, roughly 17% seen once. Sequencing was performed on PBMCs or a T cell subset sorted from them (not recorded which). The receptors derive from an adult woman who had mild COVID-19 (a few samples of this study predate the infection). Cell type and time point are not known.

This chain uses TRBV29-1 with TRBJ2-3; D unclear. V lost 7 bases and J lost 6, with 17 bases in between. Germline-derived CDR1 and CDR2 are SQVTM and ANQGSEA. This CDR3 region has 13 residues. CDR3 residues: CSATMESGDTQYF. CDR3 DNA sequence: TGCAGCGCCACAATGGAGTCCGGTGATACGCAGTATTTT.

The chain combines TRBV5-1 with TRBJ2-3, with TRBD1 identical over 10 bases. Germline V gene data show CDR1 as SGHRS and CDR2 as YFSETQ. CDR3 length equals 16 residues. V lost 0 bases to trimming and J lost 4 bases; unmatched junction nucleotides: 5. CDR3 sequence reads: CASSLGRDRGADTQYF. The CDR3 bases are TGCGCCAGCAGCTTGGGGCGGGACAGGGGTGCAGATACGCAGTATTTT.

This clonotype has ten or more counts. The chain is built from TRBV20-1 and TRBJ1-1, with a tentative D call TRBD1 (5 bases). With 3 bases removed from V and 1 base from J, the gap between germline ends came to 12 bases. This CDR3 has 14 residues. Per germline, CDR1 DFQATT and CDR2 SNEGSKA (reference sequence). DNA for the CDR3: TGCAGTGCTAGGGGGGTACCACCGAACACTGAAGCTTTCTTT. It translates to CSARGVPPNTEAFF.

This clonotype has just a few counts. The V and J genes are TRBV4-1 and TRBJ1-2; no clear D. V shed 0 bases and J shed 8 bases, with 7 bases lying between them. CDR3 length equals 12 residues. The germline V gene has CDR1 MGHRA and CDR2 YSYEKL. DNA of the CDR3: TGCGCCAGCAGCCAAGACCCGACCGGCTACACCTTC. Translation gives CASSQDPTGYTF.

This clonotype was found a few times. This rearrangement joins TRBV20-1 to TRBJ1-5; possible D gene TRBD1, 6 bases. V lost 6 bases and J 2 bases, leaving 11 bases between the germline ends. This CDR3 spans 13 amino acids. The germline CDR1 and CDR2 sequences are DFQATT and SNEGSKA (reference sequence). CDR3 in amino acids: CSAADSRNQPQHF. The CDR3 coding sequence is TGCAGTGCAGCGGACAGCCGCAATCAGCCCCAGCATTTT.

A few counts support this clonotype. The chain links TRBV12-3 or TRBV12-4 to TRBJ2-3; 7 bases agree with TRBD2. The ends lost 6 bases at V and 0 bases at J; junction bases unmatched: 6. The CDR3 spans 15 residues. The CDR3 coding sequence is TGTGCCAGCAGACCGGGACTACTTAGCACAGATACGCAGTATTTT. The encoded protein is CASRPGLLSTDTQYF.

This clonotype has just a few counts. The chain links TRBV5-5 to TRBJ2-1; D not certain. Between the trimmed V and J ends, which lost 6 bases and 7 bases, there was a span of 23 bases. Germline-derived CDR1 and CDR2 are SGHKS and YYEKEE (reference sequence). The CDR3 runs 16 residues. The CDR3 DNA follows: TGTGCCAGCAACCTGGGATTCGCGCTAGTCGTGAATGAGCAGTTCTTC. This sequence encodes CASNLGFALVVNEQFF.

This clonotype has a handful of counts. The chain joins TRBV5-4 to TRBJ1-3; D unclear. The germline gives CDR1 SGHNT, CDR2 YYREEE (reference sequence). The CDR3 consists of 17 residues. V lost 0 bases and J 0 bases, leaving 13 bases between the germline ends. CDR3 DNA sequence: TGTGCCAGCAGCTTGGGCCCTCCCCATAGCTCTGGAAACACCATATATTTT. Translating gives CASSLGPPHSSGNTIYF.

This rearrangement joins TRBV7-9 to TRBJ2-3; TRBD2 agrees at 14 bases. V dropped 8 bases and J dropped 4; count of bases not matched to a gene: 14. The CDR3 length is 18 residues. Germline loops: CDR1 SEHNR, CDR2 FQNEAQ (reference sequence). The CDR3 here is CASGDWRGTSGSPDTQYF. CDR3 bases: TGTGCCAGCGGGGATTGGCGAGGGACTAGCGGGAGTCCAGATACGCAGTATTTT.

This clonotype turned up a few times. This chain uses TRBV6-1 with TRBJ1-5; tentatively, D is TRBD1 (5 bases). Trimming left V 4 bases short and J 3 bases short, with 13 bases between. Per the germline V gene, CDR1 is MNHNS and CDR2 is SASEGT. This CDR3 is built from 15 residues. In DNA, the CDR3 is TGTGCCAGCAGTGTCCTCGTGGGGCTCAATCAGCCCCAGCATTTT. Its translation: CASSVLVGLNQPQHF.

This clonotype came up a few times. The V gene is TRBV11-2, the J gene TRBJ2-5; no clear D. Trimming shortened V by 1 base and J by 3 bases, and 15 bases separated the two germline ends. The CDR3 covers 16 residues. The germline CDR1 and CDR2 sequences are SGHAT and FQNNGV. CDR3 amino acids: CASSLASGSLKETQYF. Here the CDR3 DNA reads TGTGCCAGCAGCTTAGCGTCGGGCAGCCTGAAAGAGACCCAGTACTTC.

This clonotype showed up just a few times. The CDR3 DNA reads as TGTGCCAGCAGAAAAACAGGGTACTACGAGCAGTACTTC. This encodes CASRKTGYYEQYF. V usage is TRBV12-3 or TRBV12-4 and J usage is TRBJ2-7, with a weak D call TRBD1 (6 bases). V lost 6 bases and J 3 bases, leaving 12 bases between the germline ends. CDR3 size: 13 residues.

CDR3 in amino acids: CASSLAVGTGGYGYTF. The CDR3 DNA follows: TGTGCCAGCAGCTTAGCCGTCGGGACAGGGGGGTACGGCTACACCTTC. The chain recombines TRBV7-9 with TRBJ1-2; 11 positions agree with TRBD1. Germline V gives CDR1 SEHNR, CDR2 FQNEAQ (reference sequence). Trimming removed 0 bases from V and 8 bases from J; junction bases left unmatched: 8. This CDR3 region has 16 residues.

This clonotype showed up just a few times. V usage is TRBV12-3 or TRBV12-4 and J usage is TRBJ1-5; D is ambiguous. V lost 3 bases and J 4 bases, leaving 7 bases between the germline ends. The CDR3 is 13 residues long. The CDR3 spells CASSFPGNQPQHF. In DNA form, the CDR3 reads TGTGCCAGCAGTTTCCCGGGAAATCAGCCCCAGCATTTT.

This clonotype showed up just a few times. The chain joins TRBV23-1 to TRBJ2-3; D is unresolved. TRBV23-1 is reported as an ORF; its role is uncertain. V was pared by 4 bases and J by 3 bases, with 17 bases between. CDR3 length: 16 amino acids. The CDR3 protein is CASSPHILNHTDTQYF. In DNA form, the CDR3 reads TGCGCCAGCAGTCCCCACATACTGAATCATACAGATACGCAGTATTTT.

The chain combines TRBV5-1 with TRBJ2-3; 7 nucleotides agree with TRBD2. CDR1 is SGHRS, CDR2 YFSETQ, per germline. This CDR3 comprises 14 residues. V dropped 4 bases and J dropped 2; count of bases not matched to a gene: 4. This CDR3 is CASSLGLNTDTQYF. The CDR3 DNA reads TGCGCCAGCAGCCTGGGACTAAACACAGATACGCAGTATTTT.

This clonotype was observed a handful of times. This chain connects TRBV12-3 or TRBV12-4 to TRBJ1-1; no clear D gene. The V gene lost 6 bases and the J gene lost 3 bases, with 5 bases spanning the gap. The CDR3 totals 11 residues. CDR3 nucleotide sequence: TGTGCCAGCAGCCAGTACACTGAAGCTTTCTTT. It codes for CASSQYTEAFF.

The V gene is TRBV7-8, the J gene TRBJ1-6; D gene unclear. Germline CDR1 and CDR2: SGHVS and FQNEAQ. The CDR3 sequence is 15 residues long. V shed 1 base and J shed 4 bases, with 8 bases lying between them. The CDR3 region is CASSLGRQYNSPLHF. The CDR3 DNA reads TGTGCCAGCAGCTTAGGGCGGCAGTATAATTCACCCCTCCACTTT.

The V gene is TRBV19, the J gene TRBJ1-2; 8 nucleotides match TRBD1. CDR3 length: 14 residues. Germline V CDR1 and CDR2: LNHDA, SQIVND (reference sequence). Trimming took 4 bases from V and 4 from J; bases not matched to a gene: 5. For the CDR3, the DNA is TGTGCCAGTAGTAAAGGAGGACAGGGCTATGGCTACACCTTC. It codes for CASSKGGQGYGYTF.

The chain uses TRBV7-6 and TRBJ1-2, with 7 bases aligning to TRBD1. V shed 5 bases and J 3 bases; nucleotides not matched to a gene: 9. CDR3 length: 15 residues. Germline V gives CDR1 SGHVS, CDR2 FNYEAQ. The CDR3 here is CASSLGTAFYYGYTF. The CDR3 nucleotides are TGTGCCAGCAGCCTCGGGACAGCCTTTTACTATGGCTACACCTTC.

This clonotype was counted at least ten times. The chain joins TRBV10-3 to TRBJ1-6, with D perhaps matching TRBD1 (5 bases). This CDR3 has 13 amino acids. The germline gives CDR1 ENHRY, CDR2 SYGVKD. The V end was cut by 6 bases, the J end by 5 bases, with 8 bases between. The CDR3 region has the DNA TGTGCCATCAGGACGGGGGATAATTCACCCCTCCACTTT. Translation gives CAIRTGDNSPLHF.

This chain joins TRBV7-2 and TRBJ2-1; TRBD1 matches 7 bases. Looked up from germline, CDR1 is SGHTA and CDR2 is FQGNSA. V was pared by 5 bases and J by 7 bases, with 8 bases of the junction left unmatched. CDR3 length: 14 residues. CDR3 nucleotide sequence: TGTGCCAGCAGCACAGGGGTGGTTGGTAATGAGCAGTTCTTC. This translates into CASSTGVVGNEQFF.

This clonotype was seen ten or more times. V is TRBV7-2 and J is TRBJ2-2; 14 positions match TRBD2. The CDR3 totals 17 residues. The J segment lost 5 bases and the V segment lost 5 bases, leaving 7 bases of the junction unmatched. Germline values: CDR1 SGHTA, CDR2 FQGNSA. CDR3: CASSPGLAGGRTGELFF. CDR3 nucleotide sequence: TGTGCCAGCAGCCCCGGACTAGCGGGAGGAAGGACCGGGGAGCTGTTTTTT.

This clonotype was picked up a small number of times. The chain employs TRBV20-1 and TRBJ2-3; 10 nucleotides match TRBD2. The ends lost 4 bases at V and 3 bases at J; junction bases unmatched: 13. The CDR3 is 17 amino acids. The germline V gene has CDR1 DFQATT and CDR2 SNEGSKA (reference sequence). The CDR3 DNA follows: TGCAGTGCTAACGCCGCGGGCGTAGCGGGAGGAACAGATACGCAGTATTTT. Protein: CSANAAGVAGGTDTQYF.

The V and J genes are TRBV19 and TRBJ2-3; D gene unclear. Germline V gene sequence: CDR1 LNHDA, CDR2 SQIVND (reference sequence). The CDR3 consists of 13 residues. The V end lost 1 base, the J end lost 0 bases, and 2 bases lay between the germline ends. The CDR3 here is CASSIGSTDTQYF. The CDR3 DNA sequence: TGTGCCAGTAGTATAGGCAGCACAGATACGCAGTATTTT.

The CDR3 loop reads CASSKYGTSSSYNEQFF. DNA for the CDR3: TGTGCCAGCTCCAAATATGGGACTTCTAGCTCCTACAATGAGCAGTTCTTC. The rearrangement uses TRBV18 and TRBJ2-1; D may be TRBD2 (6 bases). The germline V gene has CDR1 KGHSH and CDR2 LQKENI. The CDR3 has 17 amino acids. V was shortened by 6 bases and J by 0 bases, with 18 bases between the two germline ends.

The chain couples TRBV7-9 to TRBJ2-3, with unresolved D. The CDR3 contains 14 residues. Per the germline V gene, CDR1 is SEHNR and CDR2 is FQNEAQ (reference sequence). Between the trimmed V and J ends, which lost 2 bases and 0 bases, there was a span of 6 bases. CDR3 coding DNA: TGTGCCAGCAGCTTACAGTCTAGCACAGATACGCAGTATTTT. Translated: CASSLQSSTDTQYF.

This clonotype appeared many times. CDR3 nucleotide sequence: TGCAGTGCTAGAGTACAGGGGGTTGAGACCCAGTACTTC. This codes for CSARVQGVETQYF. The rearrangement joins TRBV20-1 to TRBJ2-5; 8 bases agree with TRBD1. CDR1 is DFQATT and CDR2 is SNEGSKA in the germline V gene (reference sequence). CDR3 length equals 13 residues. Germline trimming cut 1 base from V and 5 bases from J; bases unmatched to any gene: 3.

The chain combines TRBV9 with TRBJ1-3; 8 bases align to TRBD1. The CDR3 is made up of 16 amino acids. After removal of 0 bases from V and 2 bases from J, the junction contained 4 bases not matched to a gene. Germline CDR1 SGDLS, CDR2 YYNGEE. The CDR3 region has the DNA TGTGCCAGCAGCGTAGATCAGGGGGCAACTGGAAACACCATATATTTT. It codes for CASSVDQGATGNTIYF.

The rearrangement uses TRBV19 and TRBJ1-1; D is unresolved. Germline V gene lookup returns CDR1 LNHDA and CDR2 SQIVND (reference sequence). Between the trimmed V and J ends, which lost 3 bases and 2 bases, there was a span of 4 bases. CDR3 length: 12 amino acids. CDR3 region: CASSMSNTEAFF. The CDR3 bases are TGTGCCAGTAGTATGTCTAACACTGAAGCTTTCTTT.